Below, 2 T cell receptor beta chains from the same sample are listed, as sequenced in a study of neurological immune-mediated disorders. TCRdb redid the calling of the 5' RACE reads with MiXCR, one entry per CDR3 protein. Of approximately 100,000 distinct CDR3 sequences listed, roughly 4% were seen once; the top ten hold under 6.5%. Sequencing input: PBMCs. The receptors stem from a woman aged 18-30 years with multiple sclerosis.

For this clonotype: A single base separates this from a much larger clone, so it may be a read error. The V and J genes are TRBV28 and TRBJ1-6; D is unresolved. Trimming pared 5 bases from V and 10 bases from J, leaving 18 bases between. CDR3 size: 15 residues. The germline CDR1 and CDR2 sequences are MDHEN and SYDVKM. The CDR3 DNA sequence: TGTGCCAGCAGTCCCCCCAAGGCGGTTATCTCACCCCTCCACTTT. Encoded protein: CASSPPKAVISPLHF.

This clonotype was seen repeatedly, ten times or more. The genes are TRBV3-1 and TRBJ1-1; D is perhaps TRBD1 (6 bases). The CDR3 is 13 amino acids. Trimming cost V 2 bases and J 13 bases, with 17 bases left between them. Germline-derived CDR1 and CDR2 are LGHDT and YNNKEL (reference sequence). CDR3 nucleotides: TGTGCCAGCAGCCAAACCACACAGGGAGAGGGTTTCTTT. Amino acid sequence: CASSQTTQGEGFF. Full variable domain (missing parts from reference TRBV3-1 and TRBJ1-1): DTAVSQTPKYLVTQMGNDKSIKCEQNLGHDTMYWYKQDSKKFLKIMFSYNNKELIINETVPNRFSPKSPDKAHLNLHINSLELGDSAVYFCASSQTTQGEGFFGQGTRLTVV.